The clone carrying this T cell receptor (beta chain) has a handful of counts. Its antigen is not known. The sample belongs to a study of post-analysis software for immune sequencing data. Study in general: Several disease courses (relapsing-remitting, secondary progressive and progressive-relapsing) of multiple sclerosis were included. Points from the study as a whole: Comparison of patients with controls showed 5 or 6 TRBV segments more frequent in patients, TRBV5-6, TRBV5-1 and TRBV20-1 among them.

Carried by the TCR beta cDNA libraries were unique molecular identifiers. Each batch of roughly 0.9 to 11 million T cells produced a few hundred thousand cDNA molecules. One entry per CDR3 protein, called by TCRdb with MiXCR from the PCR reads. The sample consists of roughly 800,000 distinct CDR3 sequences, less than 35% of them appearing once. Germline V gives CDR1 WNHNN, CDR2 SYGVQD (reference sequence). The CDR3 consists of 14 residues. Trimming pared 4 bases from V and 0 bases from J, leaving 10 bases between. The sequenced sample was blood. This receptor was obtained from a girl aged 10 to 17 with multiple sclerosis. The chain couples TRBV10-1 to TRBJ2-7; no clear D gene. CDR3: CASSGGTSSYEQYF. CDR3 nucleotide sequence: TGCGCCAGCAGTGGCGGCACGAGCTCCTACGAGCAGTACTTC.